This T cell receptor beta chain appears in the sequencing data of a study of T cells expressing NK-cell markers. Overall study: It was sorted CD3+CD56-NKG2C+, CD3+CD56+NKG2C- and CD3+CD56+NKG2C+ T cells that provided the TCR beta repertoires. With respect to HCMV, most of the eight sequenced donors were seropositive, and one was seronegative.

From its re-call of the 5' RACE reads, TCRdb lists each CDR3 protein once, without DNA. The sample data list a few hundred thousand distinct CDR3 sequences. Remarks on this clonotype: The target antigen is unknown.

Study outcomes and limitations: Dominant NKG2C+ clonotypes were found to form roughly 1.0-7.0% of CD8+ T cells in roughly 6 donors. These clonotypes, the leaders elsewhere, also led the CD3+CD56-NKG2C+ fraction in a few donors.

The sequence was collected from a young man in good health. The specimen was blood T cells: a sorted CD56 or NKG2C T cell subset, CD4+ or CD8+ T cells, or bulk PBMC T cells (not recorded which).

CDR3 loop: CASSLSGGNTEAFF. This chain links TRBV12-3 or TRBV12-4 with TRBJ1-1; TCRdb picks TRBD1, but there is no DNA to check that call. CDR3 size: 14 residues.